This T cell receptor beta chain was captured in a study of cytomegalovirus exposure and HLA in healthy donors. Study details: In an earlier analysis, approximately 120 million unique TCR beta sequences were found from about 179 million T cells.

A multiplex PCR was run with 60 Vbeta primers and 13 Jbeta primers. The protocol was immunoSEQ multiplex PCR, while the TCRdb copy is restricted to in-frame clones and leaves out a portion. The sample holds about 90,000 clones, about 66% seen once. A remark on this clone: The antigen is unknown.

V shed 3 bases and J 8 bases; nucleotides not matched to a gene: 5. The germline gives CDR1 SGHTA, CDR2 FQGNSA. The CDR3 loop spans 14 amino acids. Study observations and caveats: It was likely that a cluster of highly shared sequence variants was a sequencing artifact. An assumption of roughly uniform sequencing depth across donors underlay the presence/absence analyses.

The material sequenced was PBMCs. The genes are TRBV7-2 and TRBJ2-1; 9 bases align to TRBD2. The sequence derives from a man younger than 40 in good health and CMV-seronegative. The CDR3: CASSLRRGGDEQFF. CDR3 coding DNA: TGTGCCAGCAGCTTGAGGCGGGGGGGAGATGAGCAGTTCTTC. The full variable domain, rest sourced from reference TRBV7-2 and TRBJ2-1, is GAGVSQSPSNKVTEKGKDVELRCDPISGHTALYWYRQSLGQGLEFLIYFQGNSAPDKSGLPSDRFSAERTGGSVSTLTIQRTQQEDSAVYLCASSLRRGGDEQFFGPGTRLTVL.